Listed below are T cell receptor beta chains from one sample, sequenced in a study of T cells after yellow fever vaccination. One entry per CDR3 protein results from TCRdb running MiXCR on the 5' RACE reads. The sample yields just under 600,000 distinct CDR3 sequences, less than 15% seen once. This specimen was PBMCs, taken on the day of the yellow fever booster vaccination. These receptors were taken from a man under 40 who received the YFV17D yellow fever vaccine. CDR3s include the opening cysteine and the closing phenylalanine or tryptophan. The D gene is left open where the match is weak. The size entry is marked missing in some rows and otherwise reads once, few, many or a size class.

v_call,j_call,clone_size,cdr3_length,d_call,cdr3_aa,cdr3_nt
TRBV29-1,TRBJ2-3,NA,13,TRBD1,CSLGQGWTDTQYF,TGCAGCCTGGGACAGGGGTGGACAGATACGCAGTATTTT
TRBV7-7,TRBJ2-1,NA,16,TRBD2,CASSSGLAGGGYEQFF,TGTGCTAGCAGCTCGGGACTAGCGGGAGGAGGTTATGAGCAGTTCTTC
TRBV27,TRBJ1-4,many,13,TRBD1,CASSGQGGRKLFF,TGTGCCAGCAGTGGCCAGGGGGGCCGAAAACTGTTTTTT
TRBV19,TRBJ2-2,once,15,TRBD1,CASRETGWNTGELFF,TGTGCCAGTAGAGAGACAGGGTGGAACACCGGGGAGCTGTTTTTT
TRBV5-1,TRBJ2-1,few,15,NA,CASSQSLVGGSEQFF,TGCGCCAGCAGCCAGAGCTTAGTCGGTGGGAGTGAGCAGTTCTTC
TRBV6-2/TRBV6-3,TRBJ2-7,NA,11,NA,CASSSSDEQYF,TGTGCCAGCAGTTCGAGTGACGAGCAGTACTTC
TRBV6-5,TRBJ2-1,few,15,TRBD1,CASSYAGQVVSEQFF,TGTGCCAGCAGTTACGCGGGACAGGTGGTATCTGAGCAGTTCTTC
TRBV6-2/TRBV6-3,TRBJ2-1,NA,15,TRBD2,CASRAGTSGSNEQFF,TGTGCCAGCAGAGCCGGGACTAGCGGAAGCAATGAGCAGTTCTTC
TRBV3-1,TRBJ2-7,few,16,TRBD2,CASSQAGTSGSNEQYF,TGTGCCAGCAGCCAGGCCGGGACTAGCGGGAGTAACGAGCAGTACTTC
TRBV4-3,TRBJ1-4,NA,13,TRBD1,CASSQGDRGPLFF,TGCGCCAGCAGCCAAGGGGACAGGGGGCCTCTGTTTTTT
TRBV29-1,TRBJ2-7,NA,13,NA,CSVETSSNYEQYF,TGCAGCGTTGAGACTAGTTCTAACTACGAGCAGTACTTC
TRBV20-1,TRBJ1-1,many,13,NA,CSAKTGANTEAFF,TGCAGTGCTAAAACAGGAGCGAACACTGAAGCTTTCTTT
TRBV25-1,TRBJ2-4,few,15,TRBD2,CASSPREGVKNIQYF,TGTGCCAGCAGCCCCAGGGAGGGAGTCAAAAACATTCAGTACTTC
TRBV10-3,TRBJ2-7,few,15,NA,CAISEDSRSSYEQYF,TGTGCCATCAGTGAGGACTCACGGAGCTCCTACGAGCAGTACTTC
TRBV5-1,TRBJ2-2,NA,15,NA,CASSLVPRATGELFF,TGCGCCAGCAGCTTGGTGCCCCGAGCCACCGGGGAGCTGTTTTTT
TRBV5-1,TRBJ2-2,few,15,TRBD2,CASSPQTSGTGELFF,TGCGCCAGCAGCCCGCAAACTAGCGGGACCGGGGAGCTGTTTTTT
TRBV4-3,TRBJ2-2,NA,19,NA,CASSQALPVSGSGTGELFF,TGCGCCAGCAGCCAGGCGCTCCCCGTCAGCGGATCGGGCACCGGGGAGCTGTTTTTT
TRBV27,TRBJ2-5,NA,14,NA,CASGLGGLGETQYF,TGTGCCAGCGGTTTAGGGGGGCTCGGGGAGACCCAGTACTTC
TRBV12-3/TRBV12-4,TRBJ2-7,once,16,NA,CASNRGGDGITYEQYF,TGTGCCAGCAATCGAGGAGGGGACGGGATCACCTACGAGCAGTACTTC
TRBV20-1,TRBJ1-5,few,13,TRBD1,CSATTGGGQPQHF,TGCAGTGCTACCACAGGGGGGGGTCAGCCCCAGCATTTT
TRBV7-9,TRBJ1-1,NA,12,NA,CASSEDVTEAFF,TGTGCCAGCAGCGAAGACGTCACTGAAGCTTTCTTT
TRBV7-9,TRBJ2-7,NA,15,TRBD2,CASSLLTSGSGEQYF,TGTGCCAGCAGCTTACTAACTAGCGGGAGTGGCGAGCAGTACTTC
TRBV27,TRBJ2-5,few,17,TRBD2,CASSLNPTSGSWETQYF,TGTGCCAGCAGTCTAAACCCCACTAGCGGGAGCTGGGAGACCCAGTACTTC
TRBV6-1,TRBJ2-1,NA,14,TRBD2,CATALAGTYNEQFF,TGTGCCACCGCCTTAGCGGGAACCTACAATGAGCAGTTCTTC
TRBV19,TRBJ2-2,few,13,NA,CASGGWPTGELFF,TGTGCCAGCGGTGGCTGGCCCACCGGGGAGCTGTTTTTT
TRBV18,TRBJ2-5,NA,13,NA,CASLPHIGETQYF,TGTGCCAGCTTACCACACATCGGAGAGACCCAGTACTTC
TRBV4-3,TRBJ2-7,NA,14,NA,CASSQDSIKGVKYF,TGCGCCAGCAGCCAAGATAGCATCAAGGGGGTGAAGTACTTC